The rows below give T cell receptor beta chains drawn from one sample of a study of immune heterogeneity within non-small cell lung tumors. TCRdb processed the multiplex PCR reads anew with MiXCR; each CDR3 protein has one entry. The data contain about 1,900 distinct CDR3 sequences, around 42% of them singletons. Sequencing used lung tumor tissue. The source is a man in his sixties or seventies with non-small cell lung cancer. CDR3s include the opening cysteine and the closing phenylalanine or tryptophan. D genes are given only for firm matches. Expanded clones are given a class, and other clones once, few, many or no size at all.

clone_size | j_call | v_call | d_call | cdr3_aa | cdr3_nt
. | TRBJ1-1 | TRBV3-1 | . | CASSQDPTEAFF | TGTGCCAGCAGCCAAGATCCCACTGAAGCTTTCTTT
. | TRBJ2-7 | TRBV7-9 | TRBD2 | CASRGLGDEQYF | TGTGCCAGCAGGGGACTAGGGGACGAGCAGTACTTC
. | TRBJ1-2 | TRBV24-1 | . | CATSDSGSGGYTF | TGTGCCACCAGTGATTCGGGATCGGGAGGCTACACCTTC
. | TRBJ2-1 | TRBV30 | TRBD1 | CAWYFPGQTYNEQFF | TGTGCCTGGTATTTTCCGGGACAGACTTACAATGAGCAGTTCTTC
. | TRBJ2-1 | TRBV12-3/TRBV12-4 | . | CASSLSLANNEQFF | TGTGCCAGCAGTTTAAGCCTAGCGAACAATGAGCAGTTCTTC
. | TRBJ2-1 | TRBV24-1 | TRBD1 | CATGQGWNEQFF | TGTGCCACCGGACAGGGCTGGAATGAGCAGTTCTTC
. | TRBJ1-1 | TRBV27 | . | CASSLSGYGTRAFF | TGTGCCAGCAGTTTATCGGGTTACGGGACAAGAGCTTTCTTT
few | TRBJ2-1 | TRBV18 | TRBD2 | CASSPASGRDNEQFF | TGTGCCAGCTCACCTGCTAGCGGGAGGGACAATGAGCAGTTCTTC
once | TRBJ2-3 | TRBV29-1 | TRBD1 | CSVAGQGGTDTQYF | TGCAGCGTTGCCGGACAGGGTGGCACAGATACGCAGTATTTT
few | TRBJ1-6 | TRBV6-1 | . | CASRKIGRGTYNSPLHF | TGTGCCAGCAGGAAGATAGGAAGGGGAACCTATAATTCACCCCTCCACTTT
. | TRBJ2-1 | TRBV9 | . | CASSAQANSYNEQFF | TGTGCCAGCAGCGCACAAGCGAACTCCTACAATGAGCAGTTCTTC
few | TRBJ1-4 | TRBV30 | . | CAWSRLGEKLFF | TGTGCCTGGAGTCGTCTTGGGGAGAAACTGTTTTTT
. | TRBJ1-6 | TRBV3-1 | . | CASSHSDSPLHF | TGTGCCAGCAGCCATTCGGATTCACCCCTCCACTTT
. | TRBJ2-1 | TRBV30 | TRBD1 | CAWSLTGTGGEQFF | TGTGCCTGGAGTCTAACCGGGACAGGGGGTGAGCAGTTCTTC
few | TRBJ1-6 | TRBV19 | TRBD1 | CASSISGGTSPLHF | TGTGCCAGTAGTATTTCAGGGGGCACTTCACCCCTCCACTTT
. | TRBJ2-7 | TRBV6-1 | . | CASSYTNSYEQYF | TGTGCCAGCAGTTATACTAACTCCTACGAGCAGTACTTC
once | TRBJ2-3 | TRBV20-1 | . | CSANTDTQYF | TGCAGTGCTAATACAGATACGCAGTATTTT
. | TRBJ1-3 | TRBV4-1 | . | CASSQEVGLSGNTIYF | TGCGCCAGCAGCCAAGAAGTAGGGCTCTCTGGAAACACCATATATTTT
. | TRBJ2-1 | TRBV6-1 | TRBD1 | CASSEARGLGSRDRALYEQFF | TGTGCCAGCAGTGAAGCGAGAGGACTTGGTTCCCGGGACAGGGCGTTGTATGAGCAGTTCTTC
few | TRBJ2-1 | TRBV5-6 | TRBD2 | CASSFLGAGGPKGSSYNEQFF | TGTGCCAGCAGCTTTTTGGGAGCGGGAGGGCCGAAGGGGAGCTCCTACAATGAGCAGTTCTTC
. | TRBJ2-7 | TRBV20-1 | . | CSARAQGNEQYF | TGCAGTGCTAGAGCTCAGGGGAATGAGCAGTACTTC
. | TRBJ2-7 | TRBV16 | TRBD1 | CASSQSKDRVHEQYF | TGTGCCAGCAGCCAATCAAAGGACAGGGTGCACGAGCAGTACTTC
. | TRBJ2-3 | TRBV20-1 | . | CSAIAMVRVESTDTQYF | TGCAGTGCCATAGCCATGGTCAGGGTCGAGAGCACAGATACGCAGTATTTT
. | TRBJ2-7 | TRBV4-2 | . | CASSQGNQLYEQYF | TGTGCCAGCAGCCAAGGAAACCAGCTCTACGAGCAGTACTTC
. | TRBJ2-1 | TRBV20-1 | TRBD2 | CSARGASGRSYNEQFF | TGCAGTGCTAGAGGGGCTAGCGGGAGATCCTACAATGAGCAGTTCTTC
. | TRBJ1-4 | TRBV2 | TRBD1 | CASERDRGGNEKLFF | TGTGCCAGCGAAAGGGACAGGGGCGGTAATGAAAAACTGTTTTTT
. | TRBJ1-3 | TRBV29-1 | . | CSVSEISGNTIYF | TGCAGCGTTTCTGAGATCTCTGGAAACACCATATATTTT
. | TRBJ1-1 | TRBV7-9 | . | CASSFEGGTEAFF | TGTGCCAGCAGCTTTGAGGGGGGCACTGAAGCTTTCTTT
. | TRBJ1-5 | TRBV2 | TRBD1 | CASSMGQGNQPQHF | TGTGCCAGCAGCATGGGACAGGGGAATCAGCCCCAGCATTTT
. | TRBJ2-2 | TRBV18 | . | CASSPNEAANTGELFF | TGTGCCAGCTCCCCAAACGAAGCGGCGAACACCGGGGAGCTGTTTTTT
. | TRBJ2-7 | TRBV6-2/TRBV6-3 | . | CASSPAGSSYEQYF | TGTGCCAGCAGTCCGGCAGGAAGCTCCTACGAGCAGTACTTC
few | TRBJ1-5 | TRBV19 | TRBD1 | CAGQTGDQPQHF | TGTGCCGGCCAGACAGGGGATCAGCCCCAGCATTTT
few | TRBJ2-2 | TRBV7-8 | . | CASSLVYGSELSNTGELFF | TGTGCCAGCAGCTTAGTGTACGGGAGTGAGCTATCGAACACCGGGGAGCTGTTTTTT
. | TRBJ2-2 | TRBV3-1 | . | CASSPRGRGELFF | TGTGCCAGCAGCCCCCGAGGACGCGGGGAGCTGTTTTTT
. | TRBJ2-1 | TRBV7-9 | TRBD2 | CASSLGTSDEQFF | TGTGCCAGCAGCTTAGGGACTAGCGATGAGCAGTTCTTC
. | TRBJ2-3 | TRBV27 | . | CASSSLLQGYTQYF | TGTGCCAGCAGTTCACTCCTCCAGGGGTATACGCAGTATTTT
. | TRBJ2-1 | TRBV27 | . | CASSHSGGRGEHFF | TGTGCCAGCAGTCATTCCGGGGGGCGGGGTGAGCATTTCTTC